Below are 13 T cell receptor beta chains sequenced from a single sample in a study of T cell responses to AZD1222 COVID-19 vaccine. The assay was immunoSEQ multiplex PCR, and TCRdb's table has in-frame clones only and misses some. The sample holds approximately 73,000 clones, roughly four fifths seen once. Sample: peripheral blood, taken on day 0 of AZD1222 vaccination. The receptors stem from an adult in good health.

In this sample, this clone turned up a few times. This sequence joins TRBV23-1 and TRBJ1-2; maybe TRBD1 (5 bases). TRBV23-1 has ORF status, its function being uncertain. Between the trimmed V and J ends, which lost 6 bases and 4 bases, there was a span of 24 bases. The CDR3 totals 17 residues. CDR3 DNA sequence: TGCGCCAGCAGCCCCCCCCAAAAAGCGGAAGGGGTCTATGGCTACACCTTC. Its protein is CASSPPQKAEGVYGYTF.

This clone was recorded a few times. V gene TRBV6-2 or TRBV6-3 combines with J gene TRBJ2-3; 7 bases are a match to TRBD1. Looked up from germline, CDR1 is MNHEY and CDR2 is SVGEGT. The CDR3 length is 14 residues. Unmatched junction bases numbered 6, after V lost 6 bases and J lost 3 bases. Here the CDR3 DNA reads TGTGCCAGCAGCCTAGGGGGCGAGACAGATACGCAGTATTTT. Translation gives CASSLGGETDTQYF.

The rearrangement joins TRBV10-1 to TRBJ1-1; D call uncertain. Germline values: CDR1 WNHNN, CDR2 SYGVQD (reference sequence). Trimming pared 0 bases from V and 1 base from J, leaving 9 bases between. The CDR3 runs to 15 residues. CDR3 nucleotide sequence: TGCGCCAGCAGTGAGTCGACTCGGGGGAACACTGAAGCTTTCTTT. This translates into CASSESTRGNTEAFF.

This clone was seen a few times. The J gene is TRBJ2-6, the V gene TRBV7-2; 7 nucleotides agree with TRBD2. Germline CDR1 reads SGHTA; CDR2 reads FQGNSA. The CDR3 has 16 amino acids. V lost 2 bases, J lost 2 bases, and 3 bases stayed unmatched. The CDR3 DNA follows: TGTGCCAGCAGCTTACTGGGAGGGGCTGGGGCCAACGTCCTGACTTTC. This codes for CASSLLGGAGANVLTF.

V and J are TRBV19 and TRBJ1-3, with D maybe TRBD1 (6 bases). V gave up 6 bases and J gave up 0 bases, with 12 bases separating them. Germline CDR1 LNHDA, CDR2 SQIVND (reference sequence). The CDR3 runs 15 residues. The CDR3 DNA is TGTGCCAGTAGGTTCACAGGGAGCTCTGGAAACACCATATATTTT. Protein product: CASRFTGSSGNTIYF. Full variable domain (remainder filled in from reference TRBV19 and TRBJ1-3): DGGITQSPKYLFRKEGQNVTLSCEQNLNHDAMYWYRQDPGQGLRLIYYSQIVNDFQKGDIAEGYSVSREKKESFPLTVTSAQKNPTAFYLCASRFTGSSGNTIYFGEGSWLTVV.

In its sample, this clone was seen a few times. This chain uses TRBV19 with TRBJ1-1, with a tentative D call TRBD1 (6 bases). Between the trimmed V and J ends, which lost 6 bases and 3 bases, there was a span of 17 bases. In germline, CDR1 is LNHDA, CDR2 SQIVND (reference sequence). There are 15 residues in the CDR3. CDR3 in DNA: TGTGCCAGTAGAGTCCTAGGGGGGCAGTACACTGAAGCTTTCTTT. Protein: CASRVLGGQYTEAFF.

The chain carries TRBV6-4 and TRBJ1-2; D unclear. CDR3 size: 14 residues. Trimming stripped 0 bases from V and 6 bases from J, with 11 bases between. Germline lookup yields CDR1 MRHNA and CDR2 SNTAGT. CDR3 sequence: CASSDSIETHGYTF. CDR3 DNA: TGTGCCAGCAGTGACTCGATTGAGACTCATGGCTACACCTTC.

The rearrangement joins TRBV28 to TRBJ1-6, with 7 bases that match TRBD1. Germline V gene sequence: CDR1 MDHEN, CDR2 SYDVKM. The CDR3 is made up of 13 amino acids. V dropped 7 bases and J dropped 9; count of bases not matched to a gene: 6. Here the CDR3 DNA reads TGTGCCAGCACCGCAGGGGGTGTTTCACCCCTCCACTTT. As protein: CASTAGGVSPLHF.

The table lists this clone with a count of one. The chain joins TRBV6-5 to TRBJ2-7, with 7 bases matching TRBD1. In germline, CDR1 is MNHEY, CDR2 SVGAGI. CDR3 length equals 13 residues. V lost 6 bases and J lost 2; bases outside the gene matches: 4. The DNA of the CDR3 is TGTGCCAGCAGGAACAGGGGAACCTACGAGCAGTACTTC. The encoded protein is CASRNRGTYEQYF.

J is TRBJ2-7 and V is TRBV11-3; tentative D call: TRBD1 (5 bases). This CDR3 has 15 residues. Germline lookup yields CDR1 SGHNT and CDR2 YENEEA. V shed 2 bases and J shed 3 bases, with 14 bases lying between them. DNA of the CDR3: TGTGCCAGCAGCTTATGGCCAGGGCCTTACTACGAGCAGTACTTC. Amino acid sequence: CASSLWPGPYYEQYF.

The chain uses TRBV19 and TRBJ1-2, with D maybe TRBD1 (6 bases). Trimming took off 3 bases at V and 5 bases at J, with 19 bases between the two ends. Germline loops: CDR1 LNHDA, CDR2 SQIVND (reference sequence). The CDR3 consists of 16 residues. The DNA of the CDR3 is TGTGCCAGTAGTATTGCTGACAGAGGGGGGATATATGGCTACACCTTC. Protein product: CASSIADRGGIYGYTF.

The V gene is TRBV5-4, the J gene TRBJ2-3; TRBD2 matches at 10 bases. Looked up from germline, CDR1 is SGHNT and CDR2 is YYREEE (reference sequence). Trimming removed 1 base from V and 5 bases from J; junction bases left unmatched: 7. This CDR3 spans 16 amino acids. The DNA for the CDR3 is TGTGCCAGCAGCTTGAGCCGGACTAGCGGAGGAGATACGCAGTATTTT. Amino acid sequence: CASSLSRTSGGDTQYF.

This chain joins TRBV2 and TRBJ2-7, with 8 bases lining up with TRBD1. CDR3 length equals 14 residues. Trimming removed 5 bases from V and 2 bases from J; junction bases left unmatched: 5. In germline, CDR1 is SNHLY, CDR2 FYNNEI. CDR3 DNA: TGTGCCAGCAGTTTGGACAGGGTTACCTACGAGCAGTACTTC. Encoded protein: CASSLDRVTYEQYF.